This is a list of T cell receptor beta chains from one sample in a study of blood T cell repertoires in COVID-19. Measured with immunoSEQ multiplex PCR; TCRdb has only the in-frame clones, and not every one. Of about 190,000 clones in the sample, roughly 83% were seen once. The sequenced sample was PBMCs or T cells enriched from blood (not recorded which). All receptors derive from a man aged 40-50 years with acute COVID-19. Each CDR3 is given without its conserved first and last residue. The order of the fields is CDR3 length, clone size, J gene, V gene, CDR3 protein. Clone size is shown for a subset of rows, as once, few, many or a class of expanded clone.

>15|-|TRBJ2-6|TRBV5-6
ASSPSGTGTGANVLT
>12|-|TRBJ2-1|TRBV7-2
ASSLELAINEQF
>14|-|TRBJ2-1|TRBV24-1
ATSDLGGIGDNEQF
>9|-|TRBJ2-3|TRBV5-1
AGGSPDTQY
>12|-|TRBJ2-7|TRBV5-1
ASSSGTGGTGQY
>9|-|TRBJ2-1|TRBV19
ASKGGTSKF
>12|once|TRBJ1-5|TRBV19
ASSIEGYNQPQH
>11|-|TRBJ2-7|TRBV12-3/TRBV12-4
ASSLATGDEQY
>11|-|TRBJ2-7|TRBV12-3/TRBV12-4
ASTQDRSYEQY
>13|few|TRBJ2-1|TRBV6-4
ASSERQGAYNEQF
>10|-|TRBJ1-3|TRBV12-5
ASGSEGNTIY
>15|-|TRBJ2-3|TRBV7-6
ASSSPGTSGYTDTQY
>11|-|TRBJ1-1|TRBV30
AWSQQPNTEAF
>11|-|TRBJ2-2|TRBV19
ASRPGTTGELF
>14|once|TRBJ2-3|TRBV7-9
ASSVLAGGSTDTQY
>12|once|TRBJ2-7|TRBV14
ASSQVGGGREQY
>12|few|TRBJ2-4|TRBV7-2
ASSFPQAKNIQY
>14|-|TRBJ2-1|TRBV4-2
ASSQQRGSSYNEQF
>17|-|TRBJ2-1|TRBV7-3
ASSLSPPLAGGFSVEQF
>11|-|TRBJ2-7|TRBV1
TNARVPASEQY
>12|-|TRBJ1-1|TRBV7-9
ASSIGSQGHEAF
>10|-|TRBJ2-5|TRBV2
ASRGWEETQY
>13|-|TRBJ2-7|TRBV18
ASSLTGGTSYEQY
>9|-|TRBJ1-2|TRBV6-5
ASGASYGYT
>10|-|TRBJ2-5|TRBV7-2
ASSLDRETQY
>12|-|TRBJ2-2|TRBV15
ATSRGSNAGELF
>14|-|TRBJ2-1|TRBV11-2
ASSLGTSGVLNEQF
>14|-|TRBJ2-3|TRBV7-3
ASSLAGLSYTDTQY
>15|few|TRBJ1-6|TRBV28
ASSTQRRSSYNSPLH
>12|once|TRBJ1-2|TRBV20-1
SASFTQGDYGYT
>12|few|TRBJ1-1|TRBV5-1
ASSQRLGGTEAF
>13|few|TRBJ1-1|TRBV28
ASSFINQGNTEAF
>14|-|TRBJ1-2|TRBV28
ASSPTPTGGGGGYT
>12|once|TRBJ2-4|TRBV19
ASGVGASGNIQY
>13|-|TRBJ1-1|TRBV6-5
ASSYYGLMNTEAF
>12|-|TRBJ1-1|TRBV28
AGREALLNTEAF
>15|-|TRBJ1-4|TRBV28
ASSSRAIGGSNEKLF
>13|-|TRBJ2-1|TRBV4-3
ASSQDRTGYNEQF
>15|-|TRBJ2-4|TRBV14
ASSPGREDLAKNIQY
>14|-|TRBJ1-4|TRBV6-2/TRBV6-3
ASSLAGAMTSEKLF
>12|-|TRBJ2-7|TRBV6-2/TRBV6-3
ASSYSRGLWEQY
>12|-|TRBJ2-1|TRBV4-1
ASSQRESYNEQF
>12|-|TRBJ1-4|TRBV9
ASSVGDRNEKLF
>11|once|TRBJ2-7|TRBV12-3/TRBV12-4
ASSPSGSPEQY
>15|-|TRBJ2-5|TRBV28
ASSSNPLLAGQETQY
>13|-|TRBJ2-2|TRBV4-2
ASSKGQGLTGELF
>14|-|TRBJ2-2|TRBV4-2
ASSQDPRRAAGELF
>12|-|TRBJ2-1|TRBV5-1
ASSLGASEAEQF
>12|-|TRBJ1-2|TRBV7-2
ASSDQLTGFGYT
>13|many|TRBJ2-7|TRBV15
ATSRGAGAPYEQY